This T cell receptor beta chain was found in a study of early T cells in non-severe SARS-CoV-2 infection. Turning to the study itself: It was bulk RNA from unsorted whole blood that was sequenced, and the chains were unpaired. Broader study findings: VDJdb-based annotation leaned toward anti-spike CD8 responses and missed private and CD4 specificities.

This clonotype appeared many times. The antigen is unknown. The ends were cut back, 4 bases at V and 6 bases at J, with 16 bases in the middle. This CDR3 has 15 residues. Germline CDR1 reads MDHEN; CDR2 reads SYDVKM. Individual cDNA molecules carried attached unique molecular identifiers. Via MiXCR, TCRdb re-called the 5' RACE reads, giving one row per CDR3 protein. In the table there are approximately 40,000 distinct CDR3 sequences, about 6.5% of which are singletons. The genes are TRBV28 and TRBJ1-5; D gene uncertain. The sample here was whole blood, taken at baseline. This clonotype originated in an adult who was a healthcare worker with PCR-confirmed SARS-CoV-2 infection or an uninfected control (not recorded which). The CDR3: CASSSGSAGGQPQHF. In DNA, the CDR3 is TGTGCCAGCAGTTCGGGTTCGGCAGGCGGTCAGCCCCAGCATTTT. The full variable domain, rest sourced from reference TRBV28 and TRBJ1-5, is DVKVTQSSRYLVKRTGEKVFLECVQDMDHENMFWYRQDPGLGLRLIYFSYDVKMKEKGDIPEGYSVSREKKERFSLILESASTNQTSMYLCASSSGSAGGQPQHFGDGTRLSIL.